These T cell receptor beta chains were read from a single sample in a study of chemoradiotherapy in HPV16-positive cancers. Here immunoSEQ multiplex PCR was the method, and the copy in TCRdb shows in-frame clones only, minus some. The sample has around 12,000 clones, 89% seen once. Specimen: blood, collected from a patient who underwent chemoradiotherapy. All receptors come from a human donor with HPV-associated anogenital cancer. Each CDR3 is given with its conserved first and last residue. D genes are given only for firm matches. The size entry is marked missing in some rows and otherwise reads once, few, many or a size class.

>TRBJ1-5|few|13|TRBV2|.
TGTGCCAGCAGTGAAGCTCCCGGGGATCCCCAGCATTTT
CASSEAPGDPQHF
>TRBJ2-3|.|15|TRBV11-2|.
TGTGCCAGCAGCTTAGCGGTCCAGGTGACAGATACGCAGTATTTT
CASSLAVQVTDTQYF
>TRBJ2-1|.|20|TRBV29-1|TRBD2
TGCAGCGTTTCCGGACTAGCGGGAGGGATTGGGGTACGGGGATACAATGAGCAGTTCTTC
CSVSGLAGGIGVRGYNEQFF
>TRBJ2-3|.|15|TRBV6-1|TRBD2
TGTGCCAGCCAAGCGGGACTAGCGGGGTCAGATACGCAGTATTTT
CASQAGLAGSDTQYF
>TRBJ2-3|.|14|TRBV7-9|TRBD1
TGTGCCAGCAGCTGGACAGGGTCGGCAGATACGCAGTATTTT
CASSWTGSADTQYF
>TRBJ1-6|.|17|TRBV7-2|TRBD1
TGTGCCAGCACCTTGTCTGGTTCTGTGACAGGGGGTTCACCCCTCCACTTT
CASTLSGSVTGGSPLHF
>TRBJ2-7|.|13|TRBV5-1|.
TGCGCCAGCAGTCCGGAGGGGCTATACGAGCAGTACTTC
CASSPEGLYEQYF
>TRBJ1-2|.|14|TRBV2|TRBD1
TGTGCCAGCACTTTGGACAGGGTGGACTATGGCTACACCTTC
CASTLDRVDYGYTF
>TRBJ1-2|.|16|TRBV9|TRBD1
TGTGCCAGCAGCGTAGGGACAGGAGTCAAGGTCTATGGCTACACCTTC
CASSVGTGVKVYGYTF
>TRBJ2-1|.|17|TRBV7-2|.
TGTGCCAGCAGCTTCCTACAGGGTTGGACCAAACACAATGAGCAGTTCTTC
CASSFLQGWTKHNEQFF
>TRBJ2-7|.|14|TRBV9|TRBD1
TGTGCCAGCAGCCCCCCGACAGGGGTACCCGAGCAGTACTTC
CASSPPTGVPEQYF
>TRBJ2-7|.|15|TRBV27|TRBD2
TGTGCCAGCAGTTTACGTGGCGGGGGGGCGTTGGAGCAGTACTTC
CASSLRGGGALEQYF
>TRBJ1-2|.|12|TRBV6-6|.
TGTGCCAGCAGTTACTCGGAGCTTGGCTACACCTTC
CASSYSELGYTF
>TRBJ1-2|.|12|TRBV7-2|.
TGTGCCAGCAGCCCAACAGCCTATGGCTACACCTTC
CASSPTAYGYTF
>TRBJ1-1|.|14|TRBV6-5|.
TGTGCCAGCAGTTACATGACAGTGAACACTGAAGCTTTCTTT
CASSYMTVNTEAFF
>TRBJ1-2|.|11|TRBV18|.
TGTGCCAGCTCTCACCGGGAAGGGGGAACCTTC
CASSHREGGTF
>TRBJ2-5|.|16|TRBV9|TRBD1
TGTGCCAGCAGCGTAGGGACAGGGGTGTTCAGGGAGACCCAGTACTTC
CASSVGTGVFRETQYF
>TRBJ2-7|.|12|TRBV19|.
TGTGCCAGTAGTACGCCTACAGGGGAGCAGTACTTC
CASSTPTGEQYF
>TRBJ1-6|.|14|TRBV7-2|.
TGTGCCAGCAGCCCAGTCTGGGGGGGCGGGACCCTCCACTTT
CASSPVWGGGTLHF
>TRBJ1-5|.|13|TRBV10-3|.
TGTGCCATCAGTAAAGAGAATAATCAGCCCCAGCATTTT
CAISKENNQPQHF
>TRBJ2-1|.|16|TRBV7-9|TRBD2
TGTGCCAGCAGCCCGGGACTAGCGGGAGGAAAGGGGGAGCAGTTCTTC
CASSPGLAGGKGEQFF
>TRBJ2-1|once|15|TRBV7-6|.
TGTGCCAGCAGCGCTGCTAGAGACGTTTACAATGAGCAGTTCTTC
CASSAARDVYNEQFF
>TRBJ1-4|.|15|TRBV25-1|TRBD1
TGTGCCAGCAGTGACAACAGGGGGGCTAATGAAAAACTGTTTTTT
CASSDNRGANEKLFF
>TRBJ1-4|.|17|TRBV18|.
TGTGCCAGCTCACCCCGCAGGACCCGTGCAACTAATGAAAAACTGTTTTTT
CASSPRRTRATNEKLFF
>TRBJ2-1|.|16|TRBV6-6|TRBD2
TGTGCCAGCACCTCGACTAGCGGGGGCTCCTACAATGAGCAGTTCTTC
CASTSTSGGSYNEQFF
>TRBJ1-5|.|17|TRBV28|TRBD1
TGTGCCAGCAGTTTATCGACAGGGGGCTGGGGCAATCAGCCCCAGCATTTT
CASSLSTGGWGNQPQHF
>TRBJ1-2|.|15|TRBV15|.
TGTGCCACCAGCAGATCTGGGACACTGGACTATGGCTACACCTTC
CATSRSGTLDYGYTF
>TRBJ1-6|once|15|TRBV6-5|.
TGTGCCAGCAGCTATACTACAGGTGATAATTCACCCCTCCACTTT
CASSYTTGDNSPLHF
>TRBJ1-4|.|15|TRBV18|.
TGTGCCAGCTCACCAAGAAGTTCAACTAATGAAAAACTGTTTTTT
CASSPRSSTNEKLFF
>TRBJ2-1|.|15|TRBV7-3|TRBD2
TGTGCCAGCAGCTCCGGGACTAGCGAGTACAATGAGCAGTTCTTC
CASSSGTSEYNEQFF
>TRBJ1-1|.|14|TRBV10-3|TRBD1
TGTGCCATCAGGGAGGGACAGGGATTCACTGAAGCTTTCTTT
CAIREGQGFTEAFF
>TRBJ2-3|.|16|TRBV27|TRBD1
TGTGCCAGCAGTTTACTGACAGGGGGCGGCACAGATACGCAGTATTTT
CASSLLTGGGTDTQYF
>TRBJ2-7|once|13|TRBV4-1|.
TGCGCCAGCAGCCAGGGGGTAACCTACGAGCAGTACTTC
CASSQGVTYEQYF
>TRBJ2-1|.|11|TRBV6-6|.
TGTGCCAGCAGTTACCGTAATGAGCAGTTCTTC
CASSYRNEQFF
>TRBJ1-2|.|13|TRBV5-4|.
TGTGCCAGCAGCGGTAACAGCCTCTATGGCTACACCTTC
CASSGNSLYGYTF
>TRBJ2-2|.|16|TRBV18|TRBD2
TGTGCCAGCTCCCACTCGTTGACTAGCGGCCCCGGGGAGCTGTTTTTT
CASSHSLTSGPGELFF
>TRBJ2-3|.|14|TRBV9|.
TGTGCCAGCAGCGGGACCTCTAGCACAGATACGCAGTATTTT
CASSGTSSTDTQYF
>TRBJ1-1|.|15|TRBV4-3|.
TGCGCCAGCAGCCAAGAAAGGGAAGGGAACACTGAAGCTTTCTTT
CASSQEREGNTEAFF
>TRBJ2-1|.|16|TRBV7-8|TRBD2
TGTGCCAGCAGCTTAGGCGGTAGCGGGGTTTACAATGAGCAGTTCTTC
CASSLGGSGVYNEQFF
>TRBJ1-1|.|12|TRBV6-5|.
TGTGCCAGCAGTTACTCGGGGGGTGAAGCTTTCTTT
CASSYSGGEAFF
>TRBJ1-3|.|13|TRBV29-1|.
TGCAGCGGCCTAGACAGTGCTGGAAACACCATATATTTT
CSGLDSAGNTIYF
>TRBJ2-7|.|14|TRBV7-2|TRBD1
TGTGCCAGCAGCTGGGGACAGGGAGTCTACGAGCAGTACTTC
CASSWGQGVYEQYF